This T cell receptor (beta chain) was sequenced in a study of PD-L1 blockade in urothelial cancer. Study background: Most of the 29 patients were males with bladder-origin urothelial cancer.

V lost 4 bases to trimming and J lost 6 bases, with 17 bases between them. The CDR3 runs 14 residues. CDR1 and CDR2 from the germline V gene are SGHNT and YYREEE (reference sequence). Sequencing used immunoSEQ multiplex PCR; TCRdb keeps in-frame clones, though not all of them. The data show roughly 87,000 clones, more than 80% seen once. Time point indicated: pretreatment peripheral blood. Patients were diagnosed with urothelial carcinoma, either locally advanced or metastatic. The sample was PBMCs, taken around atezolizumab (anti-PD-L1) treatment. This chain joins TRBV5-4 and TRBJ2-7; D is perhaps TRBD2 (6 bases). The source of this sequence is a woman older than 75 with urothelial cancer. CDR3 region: CASSPRREVSEQYF. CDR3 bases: TGTGCCAGCAGCCCTCGGAGGGAAGTCAGCGAGCAGTACTTC.